These 3 T cell receptor beta chains originate from one sample sequenced in a study of lymphopenia after photon versus proton radiotherapy. The protocol was immunoSEQ multiplex PCR, while the TCRdb copy is restricted to in-frame clones and leaves out a portion. The sample lists 53,000 or so clones; around 88% were seen once. Sequencing used peripheral blood, obtained from a patient treated with photon-based radiotherapy. These receptors came from a man aged 50 or older with gastric cancer.

This clone showed up many times. The same CDR3 is also encoded by other DNA sequences in this sample. V is TRBV6-1 and J is TRBJ1-3; D is undetermined. V lost 9 bases and J 4 bases, leaving 7 bases between the germline ends. The CDR3 spans 11 residues. From germline, CDR1 is MNHNS and CDR2 SASEGT. The CDR3 sequence: CASLLGNTIYF. CDR3 bases: TGTGCCAGTCTACTGGGAAACACCATATATTTT.

The rearrangement joins TRBV7-9 to TRBJ1-3; D gene unclear. There are 14 residues in the CDR3. The germline CDR1 and CDR2 sequences are SEHNR and FQNEAQ (reference sequence). V shed 3 bases and J shed 0 bases, with 6 bases lying between them. The CDR3 sequence is CASSFSDSGNTIYF. The CDR3 bases are TGTGCCAGCAGCTTCTCAGACTCTGGAAACACCATATATTTT.

J is TRBJ2-3 and V is TRBV30, with D possibly being TRBD2 (6 bases). This CDR3 is built from 17 residues. Per the germline V gene, CDR1 is GTSNPN and CDR2 is SVGIG (reference sequence). With 2 bases removed from V and 0 bases from J, the gap between germline ends came to 18 bases. CDR3 DNA: TGTGCCTGGAGTCCTGCAGGAGGGCCTGTCAGCACAGATACGCAGTATTTT. Residues: CAWSPAGGPVSTDTQYF.